Shown below are 5 T cell receptor beta chains from a single sample sequenced in a study of metastatic and nonmetastatic thyroid tumors. From the PCR reads, TCRdb re-called clones with MiXCR. The sample has about 36,000 clones, around 20% seen once; the top ten hold about 14%. Patients had received no treatment of any kind before thyroid surgery. Sequenced material: blood. The receptors here all came from a female donor with papillary thyroid cancer or a benign thyroid nodule (not recorded which). Some clones in this sample may be carry-over from other donors' samples.

In its sample, this clone was seen many times. The J gene is TRBJ2-2, the V gene TRBV3-1; D remains ambiguous. The germline CDR1 and CDR2 sequences are LGHDT and YNNKEL (reference sequence). The CDR3 is made up of 15 amino acids. Trimming left V 0 bases short and J 6 bases short, with 11 bases between. The CDR3 sequence is CASSQEGVYSGELFF. Written as DNA, the CDR3 is TGTGCCAGCAGCCAAGAGGGTGTTTATTCCGGGGAGCTGTTTTTT.

The rearrangement links TRBV20-1 to TRBJ2-7, with TRBD1 matching over 9 bases. CDR3 length: 13 residues. After removal of 0 bases from V and 6 bases from J, the junction contained 3 bases not matched to a gene. Germline lookup yields CDR1 DFQATT and CDR2 SNEGSKA (reference sequence). The CDR3 nucleotides read TGCAGTGCTAGAGAGGGGACAGGGTTCGAGCAGTACTTC. This gives the protein CSAREGTGFEQYF.

This clone showed up many times. The V gene is TRBV5-4, the J gene TRBJ2-7, with 7 bases matching TRBD2. In germline, CDR1 is SGHNT, CDR2 YYREEE (reference sequence). This CDR3 comprises 15 residues. J lost 0 bases, V lost 4 bases, and 7 bases had no gene match. Here the CDR3 reads CASSAGLGISYEQYF. CDR3 DNA sequence: TGTGCCAGCAGCGCCGGACTAGGGATCTCCTACGAGCAGTACTTC.

The chain combines TRBV3-1 with TRBJ2-5; no reliable D call. V lost 0 bases, J lost 5 bases, and 4 bases lay in between. CDR1 and CDR2 (germline): LGHDT, YNNKEL (reference sequence). The CDR3 sequence is 12 residues long. CDR3 sequence: CASSQEWETQYF. The CDR3 DNA reads as TGTGCCAGCAGCCAAGAATGGGAGACCCAGTACTTC.

The gene calls are TRBV28 and TRBJ2-7; the D gene is possibly TRBD1 (5 bases). The CDR3 runs to 15 residues. Germline CDR1 reads MDHEN; CDR2 reads SYDVKM. The ends were cut back, 5 bases at V and 1 base at J, with 15 bases in the middle. This CDR3 reads CASSEPWTPSYEQYF. The CDR3 DNA reads TGTGCCAGCAGTGAACCTTGGACACCTTCCTACGAGCAGTACTTC.